These T cell receptor beta chains were read from a single sample in a study of blood T cell repertoires in COVID-19. Assay used: immunoSEQ multiplex PCR; TCRdb lists only in-frame clones, some missing. The sample lists some 29,000 clones, 70% to 90% occurring once. Sequences were obtained from peripheral blood. The receptor set was obtained from a human donor in a cohort sampled during active COVID-19. Both conserved end residues are part of each CDR3. The D gene is left open where the match is weak. A row's size may be missing; if present it is once, few, many or a size class.

v_call	cdr3_length	clone_size	d_call	j_call	cdr3_nt	cdr3_aa
TRBV5-4	18	NA	TRBD2	TRBJ2-3	TGTGCCAGCAGCTTGTTTAGCGGGGGGGCCAGTGGGACAGATACGCAGTATTTT	CASSLFSGGASGTDTQYF
TRBV19	19	NA	TRBD2	TRBJ2-3	TGTGCCAGTAGTATCTCCGGGAGAAGCGGGGGGGCCGTGCTTAATACGCAGTATTTT	CASSISGRSGGAVLNTQYF
TRBV20-1	16	NA	TRBD1	TRBJ1-2	TGCAGTGCTAGTCCGGGACAGGGGGTTCCTAGGTATGGCTACACCTTC	CSASPGQGVPRYGYTF
TRBV12-3/TRBV12-4	12	once	NA	TRBJ2-5	TGTGCCAGCAGCCTAGTTTTGGAGACCCAGTACTTC	CASSLVLETQYF
TRBV3-1/TRBV3-2	15	NA	TRBD2	TRBJ2-5	TGTGCCAGCAGCATACTAGCGGGGGGGCGAGAGACCCAGTACTTC	CASSILAGGRETQYF
TRBV25-1	13	NA	NA	TRBJ1-6	TGTGCCAGCAGTGTTTCAGGGTATTCACCCCTCCACTTT	CASSVSGYSPLHF
TRBV7-9	15	NA	TRBD1	TRBJ2-2	TGTGCCAGCAGCAGTCCGGGACAGGGACCCGGGGAGCTGTTTTTT	CASSSPGQGPGELFF
TRBV7-8	13	NA	NA	TRBJ1-2	TGTGCCAGCAGTTCTACAGGGTCCTATGGCTACACCTTC	CASSSTGSYGYTF
TRBV5-1	17	NA	TRBD2	TRBJ2-1	TGCGCCAGCAGCTTGGAGCCAAGCGGGGGGACATACAATGAGCAGTTCTTC	CASSLEPSGGTYNEQFF
TRBV19	12	NA	NA	TRBJ2-5	TGTGCCAGTAGTACTACGGGGAAGACCCAGTACTTC	CASSTTGKTQYF
TRBV21-1	12	NA	NA	TRBJ1-5	TGTGCCAGCACCCAGGGAAATCAGCCCCAGCATTTT	CASTQGNQPQHF
TRBV5-1	16	NA	TRBD1	TRBJ1-1	TGCGCCAGCAGCCTTGGGACAGGGAGCTTGGGCACTGAAGCTTTCTTT	CASSLGTGSLGTEAFF
TRBV12-3/TRBV12-4	13	NA	TRBD1	TRBJ2-5	TGTGCCAGCAGGTCAGGGGGCCGGAAGACCCAGTACTTC	CASRSGGRKTQYF
TRBV15	11	NA	NA	TRBJ1-1	TGTGCCACCAGCACTAGGACTGAAGCTTTCTTT	CATSTRTEAFF
TRBV18	17	NA	TRBD1	TRBJ2-4	TGTGCCAGCTCACCCCCGGGGACAGGGGTCACCAAAAACATTCAGTACTTC	CASSPPGTGVTKNIQYF
TRBV15	14	NA	NA	TRBJ2-2	TGTGCCACCAGCTCTACAGGGTGGACCGGGGAGCTGTTTTTT	CATSSTGWTGELFF
TRBV7-8	11	NA	NA	TRBJ2-1	TGTGCCAGCGGGGCATACAATGAGCAGTTCTTC	CASGAYNEQFF
TRBV11-2	15	NA	NA	TRBJ1-2	TGTGCCAGCAGCTTTCGACGCACAGACAACTATGGCTACACCTTC	CASSFRRTDNYGYTF
TRBV6-1	15	NA	NA	TRBJ1-4	TGTGCCAGCAGTGAGATCCAGGGCTTCGACGAAAAACTGTTTTTT	CASSEIQGFDEKLFF
TRBV3-1/TRBV3-2	14	few	NA	TRBJ2-3	TGTGCCAGCAGCCCCGGGGGACCCACAGATACGCAGTATTTT	CASSPGGPTDTQYF
TRBV5-4	15	once	TRBD2	TRBJ2-2	TGTGCCAGCAGCTTAAGCGGGGGGGTAACCGGGGAGCTGTTTTTT	CASSLSGGVTGELFF
TRBV30	12	once	TRBD1	TRBJ2-7	TGTGCCTGGAGAAGGGGGCCTGGAGAGCAGTACTTC	CAWRRGPGEQYF